This TCR beta chain originates from a study of long-term antiretroviral therapy in people with HIV. The length of the CDR3 is 14 residues. Germline V gene sequence: CDR1 MGHRA, CDR2 YSYEKL. V was cut by 1 base and J by 5 bases, with 8 bases left in between. The run of the v3.0 immunoSEQ assay was at survey level. Assay used: immunoSEQ multiplex PCR; TCRdb lists only in-frame clones, some missing. The sample shows roughly 35,000 clones, roughly 85% of them seen only once. The chain is built from TRBV4-1 and TRBJ1-4, with a tentative D call TRBD1 (6 bases). This TCR was recovered from a man aged 18-30 years with HIV. The sequenced sample was unsorted PBMCs, obtained around 3.3 years after starting antiretroviral therapy. Here the CDR3 DNA reads TGCGCCAGCAGCCAAGTGCAGGGGAATGAAAAACTGTTTTTT. Translation: CASSQVQGNEKLFF.